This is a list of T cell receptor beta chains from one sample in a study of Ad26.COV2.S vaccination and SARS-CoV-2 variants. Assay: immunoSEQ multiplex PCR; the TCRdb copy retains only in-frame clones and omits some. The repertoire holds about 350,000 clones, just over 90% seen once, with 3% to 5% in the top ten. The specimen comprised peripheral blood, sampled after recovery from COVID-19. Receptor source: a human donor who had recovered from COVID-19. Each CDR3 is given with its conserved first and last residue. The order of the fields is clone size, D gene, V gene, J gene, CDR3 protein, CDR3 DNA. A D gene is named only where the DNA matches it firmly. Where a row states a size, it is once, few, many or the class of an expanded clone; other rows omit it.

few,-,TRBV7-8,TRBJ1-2,CASSSSKGGAQNYGYTF,TGTGCCAGCAGCTCCTCCAAGGGGGGGGCCCAAAACTATGGCTACACCTTC
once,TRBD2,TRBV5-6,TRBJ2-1,CASSPGGPREQFF,TGTGCCAGCAGCCCGGGGGGGCCCCGTGAGCAGTTCTTC
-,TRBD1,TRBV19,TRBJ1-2,CASSIRTGRDGYTF,TGTGCCAGTAGTATACGGACAGGGAGGGATGGCTACACCTTC
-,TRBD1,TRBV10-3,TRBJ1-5,CAISPGQGAGQPQHF,TGTGCCATCAGTCCGGGACAGGGGGCAGGACAGCCCCAGCATTTT
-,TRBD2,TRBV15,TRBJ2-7,CATSREWLAGGSSYEQYF,TGTGCCACCAGCAGAGAATGGCTAGCGGGGGGAAGCTCCTACGAGCAGTACTTC
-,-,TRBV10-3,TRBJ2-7,CAISEGRVREQYF,TGTGCCATCAGTGAGGGCAGGGTGCGAGAGCAGTACTTC
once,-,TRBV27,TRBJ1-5,CASSQTGHRGWQPQHF,TGTGCCAGCAGTCAAACGGGACACCGGGGATGGCAGCCCCAGCATTTT
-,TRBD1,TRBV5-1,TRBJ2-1,CASSLDRGAGNEQFF,TGCGCCAGCAGTTTGGACAGGGGGGCTGGCAATGAGCAGTTCTTC
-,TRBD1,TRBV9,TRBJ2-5,CASSLGTGYLETQYF,TGTGCCAGCAGCTTGGGGACAGGGTATTTGGAGACCCAGTACTTC
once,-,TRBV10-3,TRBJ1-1,CAISGLKGGSTEAFF,TGTGCCATCAGTGGCCTAAAGGGGGGGAGCACTGAAGCTTTCTTT
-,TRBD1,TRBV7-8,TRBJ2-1,CASSLDRVGNEQFF,TGTGCCAGCAGTTTGGACAGGGTTGGAAATGAGCAGTTCTTC
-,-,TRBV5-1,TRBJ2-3,CASRSYYTDTQYF,TGCGCCAGCAGGAGCTATTACACAGATACGCAGTATTTT
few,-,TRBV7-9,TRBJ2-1,CASSLMEKGRQFF,TGTGCCAGCAGCTTAATGGAGAAGGGTCGGCAGTTCTTC
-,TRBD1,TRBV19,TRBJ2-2,CASRGWGTGRAYTGELFF,TGTGCCAGTCGGGGGTGGGGGACAGGACGAGCTTACACCGGGGAGCTGTTTTTT
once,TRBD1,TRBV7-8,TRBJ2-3,CASRDRGPDTQYF,TGTGCCAGCAGGGACAGGGGCCCAGATACGCAGTATTTT
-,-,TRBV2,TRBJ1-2,CASSVWGEARDYGYTF,TGTGCCAGCAGTGTCTGGGGAGAGGCCCGTGACTATGGCTACACCTTC
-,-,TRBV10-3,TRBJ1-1,CAISGGVNTEAFF,TGTGCCATCAGTGGTGGGGTGAACACTGAAGCTTTCTTT
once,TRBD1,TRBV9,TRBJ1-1,CASSVSTGRDRVGNTEAFF,TGTGCCAGCAGCGTATCGACGGGCCGGGACAGGGTGGGAAACACTGAAGCTTTCTTT
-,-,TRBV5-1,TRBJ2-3,CASSLGTFSTDTQYF,TGCGCCAGCAGCCTCGGGACTTTTAGCACAGATACGCAGTATTTT
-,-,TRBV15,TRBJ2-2,CATSRDRNTGELFF,TGTGCCACCAGCAGAGACCGTAACACCGGGGAGCTGTTTTTT
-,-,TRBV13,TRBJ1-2,CASSLGSERLYGYTF,TGTGCCAGCAGCTTAGGATCTGAGAGGCTCTATGGCTACACCTTC
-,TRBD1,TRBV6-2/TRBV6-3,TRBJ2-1,CASSPGTGVLHNEQFF,TGTGCCAGCAGCCCAGGGACAGGGGTGCTTCACAATGAGCAGTTCTTC
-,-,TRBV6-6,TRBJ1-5,CASTLRASEPQHF,TGTGCCAGCACCCTCAGGGCTTCGGAGCCCCAGCATTTT
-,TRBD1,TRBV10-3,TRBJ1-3,CAIRGDSSGNTIYF,TGTGCCATCAGGGGGGACAGCTCTGGAAACACCATATATTTT
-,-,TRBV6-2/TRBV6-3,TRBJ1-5,CASSYGNQPQHF,TGTGCCAGCAGTTACGGAAATCAGCCCCAGCATTTT
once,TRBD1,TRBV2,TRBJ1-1,CASTGQGGATEAFF,TGTGCCAGCACTGGACAGGGAGGGGCCACTGAAGCTTTCTTT
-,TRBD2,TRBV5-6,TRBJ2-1,CASSFPSGGNEQFF,TGTGCCAGCAGCTTCCCAAGCGGGGGAAATGAGCAGTTCTTC
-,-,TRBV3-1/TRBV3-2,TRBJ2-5,CASSQGGYRLKGGTQYF,TGTGCCAGCAGCCAAGGCGGCTACCGTCTAAAGGGCGGGACCCAGTACTTC
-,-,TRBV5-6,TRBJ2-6,CASSLGPRGSGANVLTF,TGTGCCAGCAGCTTGGGGCCGCGGGGAAGCGGGGCCAACGTCCTGACTTTC
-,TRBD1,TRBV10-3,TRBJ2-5,CAISESAGGETQYF,TGTGCCATCAGTGAGTCAGCAGGGGGAGAGACCCAGTACTTC
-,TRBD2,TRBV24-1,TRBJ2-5,CATSLGLAGVGETQYF,TGTGCCACCAGCTTGGGACTAGCGGGGGTCGGAGAGACCCAGTACTTC
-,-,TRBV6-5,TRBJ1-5,CASSRTSNQPQHF,TGTGCCAGCAGCCGGACTAGCAATCAGCCCCAGCATTTT
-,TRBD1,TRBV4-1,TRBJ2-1,CASSQGGGWGRYNEQFF,TGCGCCAGCAGCCAAGGAGGGGGCTGGGGTAGATACAATGAGCAGTTCTTC
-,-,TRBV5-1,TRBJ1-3,CASSRAGIDTGNTIYF,TGCGCCAGCAGCCGGGCGGGGATCGACACTGGAAACACCATATATTTT
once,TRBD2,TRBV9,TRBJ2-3,CASSVVAGGTDTQYF,TGTGCCAGCAGCGTAGTGGCGGGGGGGACAGATACGCAGTATTTT
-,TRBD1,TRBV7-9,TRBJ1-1,CASSLADRGSPFF,TGTGCCAGCAGCTTAGCGGACAGGGGGAGTCCTTTCTTT
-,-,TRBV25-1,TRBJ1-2,CASSGSLGPYTF,TGTGCCAGCAGTGGGTCTTTGGGGCCCTACACCTTC
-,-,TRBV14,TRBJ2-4,CASSQALAKNIQYF,TGTGCCAGCAGCCAAGCCCTAGCCAAAAACATTCAGTACTTC
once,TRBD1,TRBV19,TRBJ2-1,CASSPLGRDSPNNEQFF,TGTGCCAGTAGTCCTCTTGGCCGGGACAGTCCAAACAATGAGCAGTTCTTC
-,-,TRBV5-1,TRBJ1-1,CASSLVPGVETEAFF,TGCGCCAGCAGCTTGGTTCCAGGGGTGGAGACTGAAGCTTTCTTT
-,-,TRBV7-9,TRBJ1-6,CASSAIRGGYNSPLHF,TGTGCCAGCAGCGCAATAAGGGGTGGCTATAATTCACCCCTCCACTTT
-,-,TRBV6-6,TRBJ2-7,CASQAPDRSYEQYF,TGTGCCAGCCAGGCCCCTGACAGGTCCTACGAGCAGTACTTC
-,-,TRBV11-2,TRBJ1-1,CASSLGGAKTEAFF,TGTGCCAGCAGCTTAGGGGGGGCTAAAACTGAAGCTTTCTTT
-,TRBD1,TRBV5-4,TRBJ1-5,CASSLGTGGNQPQHF,TGTGCCAGCAGCTTGGGGACAGGGGGCAATCAGCCCCAGCATTTT
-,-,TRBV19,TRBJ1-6,CASSWETNSPLHF,TGTGCCAGTAGTTGGGAGACTAATTCACCCCTCCACTTT
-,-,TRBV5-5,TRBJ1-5,CASSLDPVNQPQHF,TGTGCCAGCAGCTTGGACCCGGTCAATCAGCCCCAGCATTTT
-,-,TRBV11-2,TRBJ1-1,CASSRPPSPEAFF,TGTGCCAGCAGCAGGCCCCCCAGTCCTGAAGCTTTCTTT
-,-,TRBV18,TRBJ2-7,CASSPIIGGGTRHLSYEQYF,TGTGCCAGCTCACCAATTATTGGTGGAGGCACCAGACATCTTTCCTACGAGCAGTACTTC
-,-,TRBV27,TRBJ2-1,CASSSRKTLNEQFF,TGTGCCAGCAGTTCAAGGAAGACCCTCAATGAGCAGTTCTTC